This T cell receptor beta chain was profiled in a study of blood T cell repertoires in COVID-19. Libraries were prepared by immunoSEQ multiplex PCR; TCRdb keeps only in-frame clonotypes and omits some of them. The table includes 150,000 to 200,000 clones, more than 75% detected once. The material sequenced was peripheral blood. This TCR was sampled from a woman in her 40s with COVID-19, enrolled during active disease.

The CDR3 protein is CASSPSGVGETQYF. CDR3 in DNA: TGTGCCAGCAGCCCATCAGGGGTGGGAGAGACCCAGTACTTC. This chain links TRBV9 with TRBJ2-5; D possibly corresponds to TRBD1 (6 bases). The CDR3 covers 14 residues. Germline lookup yields CDR1 SGDLS and CDR2 YYNGEE. V was pared by 4 bases and J by 4 bases, with 14 bases between.